What follows are 13 T cell receptor beta chains derived from one specimen sequenced in a study of PD-1 blockade in mismatch repair-deficient tumors. Assay: immunoSEQ multiplex PCR; the TCRdb copy retains only in-frame clones and omits some. The sample lists around 40,000 clones, 75% to 85% occurring once. The source was peripheral blood, collected 4 weeks after starting pembrolizumab. The source of these receptors is an adult with mismatch repair-deficient cancer.

The table lists this clone with a count of one. V is TRBV5-1 and J is TRBJ2-7; D is possibly TRBD1 (5 bases). The germline V gene encodes CDR1 SGHRS and CDR2 YFSETQ. The length of the CDR3 is 13 residues. V was pared by 0 bases and J by 3 bases, with 7 bases between. CDR3 in DNA: TGCGCCAGCAGCTTGGAGGGGCTCTACGAGCAGTACTTC. It codes for CASSLEGLYEQYF.

V usage is TRBV28 and J usage is TRBJ1-2; possible D gene TRBD1, 5 bases. Trimming took off 2 bases at V and 7 bases at J, with 8 bases between the two ends. The germline V gene has CDR1 MDHEN and CDR2 SYDVKM. The CDR3 totals 12 residues. CDR3 in DNA: TGTGCCAGCAGTTTAGCGGGACCTGGCTACACCTTC. This translates into CASSLAGPGYTF.

This rearrangement joins TRBV7-6 to TRBJ2-1, with 10 bases lining up with TRBD2. Germline trimming cut 3 bases from V and 9 bases from J; bases unmatched to any gene: 11. The CDR3 loop spans 16 amino acids. Germline values: CDR1 SGHVS, CDR2 FNYEAQ. The chain's CDR3 is CASSFHPAGGPGEQFF. The CDR3 DNA reads TGTGCCAGCAGCTTTCATCCAGCGGGAGGGCCGGGTGAGCAGTTCTTC.

This clone turned up a few times. The J gene is TRBJ1-2, the V gene TRBV18; D is possibly TRBD1 (6 bases). The CDR3 is 14 amino acids. Germline V gene data show CDR1 as KGHSH and CDR2 as LQKENI. Trimming left V 2 bases short and J 8 bases short, with 15 bases between. CDR3 amino acids: CASSPAGVLSGYTF. CDR3 DNA: TGTGCCAGCTCACCAGCAGGGGTCCTATCGGGCTACACCTTC.

This clone was counted a few times. The V call is TRBV4-2, the J call TRBJ1-2; tentative D call: TRBD1 (6 bases). Trimming removed 1 base from V and 8 bases from J, with 11 bases in between. The CDR3 totals 13 residues. CDR1 LGHNA and CDR2 YNFKEQ come from the germline V gene. CDR3 sequence reads: CASSQGGLEGYTF. The CDR3 DNA is TGTGCCAGCAGCCAAGGGGGGCTCGAGGGCTACACCTTC.

This clone came up a few times. At the DNA level, this CDR3 is encoded by other sequences in the same sample as well. The chain carries TRBV7-2 and TRBJ2-3; TRBD2 aligns across 12 bases. The germline CDR1 and CDR2 sequences are SGHTA and FQGNSA. The CDR3 sequence is 15 residues long. V shed 4 bases, J shed 6 bases, and the junction held 5 bases outside the gene matches. The CDR3 reads CASSSSGRASDTQYF. The CDR3 coding sequence is TGTGCCAGCAGCTCTAGCGGGAGGGCCAGCGATACGCAGTATTTT.

This clone was detected only a few times. The J gene is TRBJ2-7, the V gene TRBV18; no reliable D call. This CDR3 has 15 residues. Germline CDR1 KGHSH, CDR2 LQKENI. Trimming took 1 base from V and 5 from J, leaving 15 bases between them. DNA of the CDR3: TGTGCCAGCTCACCACGGGCGGAGAGGTTCGACGAGCAGTACTTC. Its protein product is CASSPRAERFDEQYF.

The CDR3 spells CASRAGEAGELFF. For the CDR3, the DNA is TGTGCCAGTAGAGCGGGAGAAGCCGGGGAGCTGTTTTTT. This rearrangement joins TRBV2 to TRBJ2-2; 8 bases fit TRBD2. The CDR3 sequence is 13 residues long. Germline V gene lookup returns CDR1 SNHLY and CDR2 FYNNEI. Trimming took 9 bases from V and 6 from J; bases not matched to a gene: 6.

The rearrangement joins TRBV7-4 to TRBJ2-2; D may correspond to TRBD1 or TRBD2 (5 bases each). The germline gives CDR1 SGHVT, CDR2 SQSDAQ. V lost 3 bases to trimming and J lost 0 bases, with 17 bases between them. The CDR3 has 18 amino acids. The CDR3 protein is CASSLGTTNAPNTGELFF. CDR3 nucleotides: TGTGCCAGCAGCTTGGGGACCACAAATGCTCCGAACACCGGGGAGCTGTTTTTT.

This chain joins TRBV4-2 and TRBJ2-5; 8 positions match TRBD2. Germline V gives CDR1 LGHNA, CDR2 YNFKEQ. The CDR3 is 18 amino acids. V shed 1 base and J 3 bases; nucleotides not matched to a gene: 13. Written as DNA, the CDR3 is TGTGCCAGCAGCCAAGGACTCGCGGTGGCGGGAGGAGAAGAGACCCAGTACTTC. This sequence encodes CASSQGLAVAGGEETQYF.

This chain joins TRBV7-6 and TRBJ1-1; D unresolved. CDR3 length equals 13 residues. CDR1 SGHVS and CDR2 FNYEAQ come from the germline V gene. Trimming stripped 1 base from V and 3 bases from J, with 6 bases between. CDR3 amino acids: CASSLGLDTEAFF. The CDR3 region has the DNA TGTGCCAGCAGCTTAGGTCTGGACACTGAAGCTTTCTTT. Using reference TRBV7-6 and TRBJ1-1 for the parts outside the CDR3, the full variable domain is GAGVSQSPRYKVTKRGQDVALRCDPISGHVSLYWYRQALGQGPEFLTYFNYEAQQDKSGLPNDRFSAERPEGSISTLTIQRTEQRDSAMYRCASSLGLDTEAFFGQGTRLTVV.

This sequence joins TRBV30 and TRBJ2-7; 14 bases match TRBD2. CDR3 length: 14 residues. The germline CDR1 and CDR2 sequences are GTSNPN and SVGIG (reference sequence). Trimming at V came to 3 bases and at J to 6 bases, leaving 4 bases not matched to a gene. CDR3 residues: CAWRTSGRAFEQYF. The DNA for the CDR3 is TGTGCCTGGAGGACTAGCGGGAGGGCCTTCGAGCAGTACTTC.

The chain links TRBV29-1 to TRBJ2-1; no reliable D call. The CDR3 contains 15 residues. Looked up from germline, CDR1 is SQVTM and CDR2 is ANQGSEA. Trimming shortened V by 2 bases and J by 4 bases, and 15 bases separated the two germline ends. The chain's CDR3 is CSVETRLTPYNEQFF. The CDR3 coding sequence is TGCAGCGTTGAAACGCGATTGACTCCTTACAATGAGCAGTTCTTC.